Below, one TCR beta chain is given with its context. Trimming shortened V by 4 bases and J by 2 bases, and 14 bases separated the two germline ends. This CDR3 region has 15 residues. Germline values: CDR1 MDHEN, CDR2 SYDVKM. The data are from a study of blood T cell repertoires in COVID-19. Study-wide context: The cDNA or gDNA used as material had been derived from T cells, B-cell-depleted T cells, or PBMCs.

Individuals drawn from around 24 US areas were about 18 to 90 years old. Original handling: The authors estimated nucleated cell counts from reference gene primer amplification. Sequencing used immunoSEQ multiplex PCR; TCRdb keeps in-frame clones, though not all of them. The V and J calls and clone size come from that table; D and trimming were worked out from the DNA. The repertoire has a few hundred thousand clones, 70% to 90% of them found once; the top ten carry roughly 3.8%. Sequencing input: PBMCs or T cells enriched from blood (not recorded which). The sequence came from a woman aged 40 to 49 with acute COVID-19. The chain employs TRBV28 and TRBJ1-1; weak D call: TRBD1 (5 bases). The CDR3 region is CASSSPQGFNTEAFF. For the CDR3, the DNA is TGTGCCAGCAGTTCCCCTCAGGGTTTCAACACTGAAGCTTTCTTT.